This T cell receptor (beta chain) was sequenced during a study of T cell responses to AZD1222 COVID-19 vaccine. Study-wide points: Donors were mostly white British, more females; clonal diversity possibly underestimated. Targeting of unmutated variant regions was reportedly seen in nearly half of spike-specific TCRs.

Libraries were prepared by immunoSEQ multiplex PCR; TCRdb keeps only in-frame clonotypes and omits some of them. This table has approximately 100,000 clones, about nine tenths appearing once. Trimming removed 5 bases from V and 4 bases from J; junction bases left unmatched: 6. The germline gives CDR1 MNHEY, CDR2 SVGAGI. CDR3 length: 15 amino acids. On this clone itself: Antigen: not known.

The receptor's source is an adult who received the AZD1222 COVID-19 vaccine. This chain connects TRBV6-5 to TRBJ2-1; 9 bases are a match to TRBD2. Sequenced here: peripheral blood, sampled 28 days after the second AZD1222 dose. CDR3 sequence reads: CASSPLTSGYNEQFF. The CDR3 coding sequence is TGTGCCAGCAGTCCCTTGACTAGCGGTTACAATGAGCAGTTCTTC.